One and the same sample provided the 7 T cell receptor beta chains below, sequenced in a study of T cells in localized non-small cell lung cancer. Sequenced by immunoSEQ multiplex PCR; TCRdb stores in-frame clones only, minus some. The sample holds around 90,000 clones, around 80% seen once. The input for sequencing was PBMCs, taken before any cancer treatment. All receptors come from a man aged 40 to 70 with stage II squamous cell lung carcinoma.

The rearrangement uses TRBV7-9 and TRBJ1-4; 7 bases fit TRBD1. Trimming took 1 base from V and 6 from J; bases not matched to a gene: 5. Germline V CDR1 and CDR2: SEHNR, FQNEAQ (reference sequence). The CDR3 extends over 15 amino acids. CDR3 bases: TGTGCCAGCAGCTTAGTCTTAACAGGGGATGAAAAACTGTTTTTT. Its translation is CASSLVLTGDEKLFF.

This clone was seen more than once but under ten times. The CDR3 region is CASSRTSGTYNEQFF. CDR3 bases: TGCGCCAGCAGCCGGACTAGCGGAACCTACAATGAGCAGTTCTTC. The rearrangement uses TRBV5-1 and TRBJ2-1, with 10 bases aligning to TRBD2. Germline V CDR1 and CDR2: SGHRS, YFSETQ. V dropped 4 bases and J dropped 2; count of bases not matched to a gene: 3. The CDR3 is made up of 15 amino acids.

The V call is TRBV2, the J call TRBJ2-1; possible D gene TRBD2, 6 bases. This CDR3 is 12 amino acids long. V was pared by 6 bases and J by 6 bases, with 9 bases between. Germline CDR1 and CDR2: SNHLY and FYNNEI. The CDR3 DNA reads TGTGCCAGCAGCTCCGGGGGCAATGAGCAGTTCTTC. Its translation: CASSSGGNEQFF.

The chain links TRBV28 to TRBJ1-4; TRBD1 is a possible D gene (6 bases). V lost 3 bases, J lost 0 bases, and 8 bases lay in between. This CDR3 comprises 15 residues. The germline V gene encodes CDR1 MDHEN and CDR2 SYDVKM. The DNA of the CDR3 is TGTGCCAGCAGTTTGAGGACAGCAACTAATGAAAAACTGTTTTTT. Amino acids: CASSLRTATNEKLFF.

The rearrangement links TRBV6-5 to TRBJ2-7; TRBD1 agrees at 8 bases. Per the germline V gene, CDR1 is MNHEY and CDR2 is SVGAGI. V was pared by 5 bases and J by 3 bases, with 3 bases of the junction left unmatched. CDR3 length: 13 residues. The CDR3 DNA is TGTGCCAGCAGTACCGACAGGGGCTACGAGCAGTACTTC. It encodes CASSTDRGYEQYF.

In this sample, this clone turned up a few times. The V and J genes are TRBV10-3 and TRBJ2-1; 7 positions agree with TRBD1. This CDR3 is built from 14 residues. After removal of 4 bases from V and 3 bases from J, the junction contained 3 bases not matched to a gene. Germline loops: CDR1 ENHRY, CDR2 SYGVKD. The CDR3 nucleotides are TGTGCCATCAGTGGCCAGGGGGACTACAATGAGCAGTTCTTC. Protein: CAISGQGDYNEQFF.

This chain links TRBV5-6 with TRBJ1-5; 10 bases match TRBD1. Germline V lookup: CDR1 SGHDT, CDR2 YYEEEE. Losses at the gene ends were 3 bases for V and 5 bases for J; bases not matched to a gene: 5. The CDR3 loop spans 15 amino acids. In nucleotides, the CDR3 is TGTGCCAGCAGCTGGGGGACAGGGGAGGATCAGCCCCAGCATTTT. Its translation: CASSWGTGEDQPQHF.